The 17 T cell receptor beta chains presented below share a single source sample, sequenced in a study of T-cell reconstitution after alpha-beta-depleted transplantation in children (dated by TCRdb to the mid-2010s). The method behind the library was PCR. The sequencing machine was an Illumina HiSeq 2500. Molecular barcoding was employed in the preparation of TCR libraries, with unique molecular identifiers being used to normalize TCRbeta repertoire quantification. TCRdb redid the processing of the public reads, applying fastp at Q25 and MiXCR, and retained in-frame beta chains. Every CDR3 protein is listed once, alongside the most common genes and DNA of its rows. In this sample the table shows 450,000 to 600,000 distinct CDR3 sequences, 18% of which occur a single time. 3.3% of the sample lies in the top ten. The sample was PBMCs from the stem cell graft donor, taken from the stem cell graft. The receptors come from a human donor who donated a stem cell graft to a child with acute lymphoblastic leukemia.

This clonotype was counted between two and nine times. CDR3 in DNA: TGTGCCAGCAGACATGACAGATATAGCAATCAGCCCCAGCATTTT. Its translation is CASRHDRYSNQPQHF. This chain connects TRBV28 to TRBJ1-5; weak D call: TRBD1 (5 bases). The germline CDR1 and CDR2 sequences are MDHEN and SYDVKM. V was shortened by 6 bases and J by 0 bases, with 12 bases between the two germline ends. This CDR3 is built from 15 residues.

The chain joins TRBV5-8 to TRBJ2-7, with TRBD2 matching 9 bases. With 2 bases clipped from V and 3 bases from J, the junction kept 6 bases outside the gene matches. Germline values: CDR1 SGHTS, CDR2 YDEGEE. This CDR3 region has 15 residues. CDR3 nucleotides: TGTGCCAGCAGCTTAGTTCTAGCGGGATTCTACGAGCAGTACTTC. It translates to CASSLVLAGFYEQYF.

The chain employs TRBV5-5 and TRBJ1-5, with TRBD1 as a possible D gene (5 bases). The CDR3 is 18 amino acids. The germline CDR1 and CDR2 sequences are SGHKS and YYEKEE (reference sequence). V lost 1 base and J 3 bases, leaving 20 bases between the germline ends. The CDR3 loop is CASSLLPGPRGNNQPQHF. CDR3 nucleotides: TGTGCCAGCAGCTTGTTGCCAGGGCCCCGGGGGAACAATCAGCCCCAGCATTTT.

The chain has TRBV10-3 and TRBJ2-3; 7 positions match TRBD2. The V segment lost 1 base and the J segment 0 bases; nucleotides outside the gene matches: 13. CDR1 is ENHRY, CDR2 SYGVKD, per germline. The CDR3 sequence is 19 residues long. DNA for the CDR3: TGTGCCATCAGTGAGTTTCCAGCGGGACGCCCTATTAGCACAGATACGCAGTATTTT. Protein product: CAISEFPAGRPISTDTQYF.

The rearrangement uses TRBV25-1 and TRBJ2-7; no reliable D call. Germline lookup yields CDR1 MGHDK and CDR2 SYGVNS. The CDR3 covers 14 residues. The V and J ends lost 0 bases and 6 bases respectively, with 12 bases between them. CDR3 coding DNA: TGTGCCAGCAGTGAATACGCGGACCAAGGCGAGCAGTACTTC. Amino acids: CASSEYADQGEQYF.

The rearrangement joins TRBV12-3 or TRBV12-4 to TRBJ1-5; maybe TRBD1 (6 bases). The CDR3 runs 16 residues. V was pared by 4 bases and J by 4 bases, with 17 bases between. This chain's CDR3 is CASSSQNHRANQPQHF. The CDR3 DNA reads as TGTGCCAGCAGTTCGCAGAATCACAGGGCAAATCAGCCCCAGCATTTT.

The V gene is TRBV19, the J gene TRBJ2-6, with 8 positions matching TRBD1. The CDR3 extends over 16 amino acids. Trimming took 3 bases from V and 2 from J; bases not matched to a gene: 3. CDR1 LNHDA and CDR2 SQIVND come from the germline V gene (reference sequence). CDR3 amino acids: CASSMLRGPGANVLTF. The CDR3 DNA sequence: TGTGCCAGTAGTATGCTCAGGGGGCCTGGGGCCAACGTCCTGACTTTC.

This sequence joins TRBV20-1 and TRBJ2-7, with 15 bases that match TRBD2. CDR3 length equals 16 residues. CDR1 is DFQATT and CDR2 is SNEGSKA in the germline V gene (reference sequence). The V and J ends lost 1 base and 4 bases, in that order; junction bases with no gene match: 5. CDR3 in DNA: TGCAGTGCTAGAGGTCGGACTAGCGGGAGGGCTTACGAGCAGTACTTC. The encoded protein is CSARGRTSGRAYEQYF.

CDR3 loop: CASSQGGFEQFF. The CDR3 bases are TGTGCCAGCAGCCAAGGGGGTTTTGAGCAGTTCTTC. The chain couples TRBV4-2 to TRBJ2-1; the D is unclear. The CDR3 is 12 residues long. Germline V gives CDR1 LGHNA, CDR2 YNFKEQ. V shed 1 base and J shed 9 bases, with 7 bases lying between them.

This clonotype was detected only a few times. In DNA, the CDR3 is TGCAGCGTTCCCACTAGCGGGAGGGGAGATACGCAGTATTTT. The encoded protein is CSVPTSGRGDTQYF. The chain carries TRBV29-1 and TRBJ2-3, with 13 bases lining up with TRBD2. CDR3 length: 14 amino acids. Germline CDR1 reads SQVTM; CDR2 reads ANQGSEA. The junction had 4 bases not matched to a gene; V was cut back by 5 bases and J by 5 bases.

The chain combines TRBV5-1 with TRBJ1-2, with D uncertain. Trimming left V 0 bases short and J 7 bases short, with 16 bases between. The CDR3 covers 15 residues. From germline, CDR1 is SGHRS and CDR2 YFSETQ. The CDR3 DNA follows: TGCGCCAGCAGCTTGGCCTCCGGGAGGACGGCTGGCTACACCTTC. Translated: CASSLASGRTAGYTF.

The chain carries TRBV7-9 and TRBJ1-3; D not resolved. The CDR3 runs 14 residues. Germline V gives CDR1 SEHNR, CDR2 FQNEAQ (reference sequence). Trimming shortened V by 1 base and J by 1 base, and 5 bases separated the two germline ends. The CDR3 bases are TGTGCCAGCAGCTTAGTCCCATCTGGAAACACCATATATTTT. Protein sequence: CASSLVPSGNTIYF.

This clonotype appeared a few times. V is TRBV7-9 and J is TRBJ2-5; 10 bases line up with TRBD1. The V gene's germline CDR1 is SEHNR and CDR2 FQNEAQ (reference sequence). This CDR3 spans 16 amino acids. Trimming at V came to 4 bases and at J to 3 bases, leaving 8 bases not matched to a gene. DNA for the CDR3: TGTGCCAGCAGCTCTGGGGACAGGGGACTAGAAGAGACCCAGTACTTC. Translated, it gives CASSSGDRGLEETQYF.

The table lists this clonotype with many counts. The V gene is TRBV7-2, the J gene TRBJ2-7; 7 bases map to TRBD1. Germline lookup yields CDR1 SGHTA and CDR2 FQGNSA. The trim removed 5 bases at V and 5 bases at J, leaving 6 bases unmatched. This CDR3 region has 13 residues. The DNA for the CDR3 is TGTGCCAGCAGCAGAGACAGGGTCAACGAGCAGTACTTC. Translation gives CASSRDRVNEQYF.

This clonotype was counted many times. The rearrangement uses TRBV11-2 and TRBJ1-1; 9 bases map to TRBD1. The germline V gene has CDR1 SGHAT and CDR2 FQNNGV. The CDR3 is 16 residues long. The V segment lost 3 bases and the J segment 2 bases; nucleotides outside the gene matches: 7. CDR3 region: CASSFSGTGRNTEAFF. In nucleotides, the CDR3 is TGTGCCAGCAGCTTTTCCGGGACAGGGAGAAACACTGAAGCTTTCTTT.

This clonotype was detected a few times. The chain couples TRBV7-9 to TRBJ1-2, with no clear D. V dropped 3 bases and J dropped 6 bases, with 11 bases sitting between them. The CDR3 runs 13 residues. In germline, CDR1 is SEHNR, CDR2 FQNEAQ (reference sequence). CDR3 in amino acids: CASSFFPTDGYTF. CDR3 nucleotide sequence: TGTGCCAGCAGCTTCTTCCCTACGGATGGCTACACCTTC.

The chain carries TRBV2 and TRBJ2-1; D is unclear. V lost 7 bases and J 0 bases, leaving 13 bases between the germline ends. The CDR3 is 15 residues long. CDR1 and CDR2 (germline): SNHLY, FYNNEI. CDR3 DNA: TGTGCCAGCATCCCCGTCCCGAGCTCCTACAATGAGCAGTTCTTC. Translation: CASIPVPSSYNEQFF.